What follows are 8 T cell receptor beta chains derived from one specimen sequenced in a study of blood T cells in healthy people across ages. Sample-barcoded 5' priming and a J-beta primer mix drove a second PCR of 7 to 11 cycles. TCRdb independently ran MiXCR on the 5' RACE reads; one entry per CDR3 protein. The table has just under 550,000 distinct CDR3 sequences, around 24% seen once. The sample was also linked to a second study, of T cells of mothers and their children.

The sequencing input was blood. The source is a boy aged 5-17 years in good health.

This sequence joins TRBV30 and TRBJ1-2; D is unresolved. CDR1 and CDR2 from the germline V gene are GTSNPN and SVGIG (reference sequence). This CDR3 contains 13 residues. Deletions cut 3 bases from V and 2 bases from J, with 10 bases between. The chain's CDR3 is CAWRGIGNYGYTF. The CDR3 DNA reads as TGTGCCTGGAGGGGGATCGGGAACTATGGCTACACCTTC.

This clonotype occurred once. The chain recombines TRBV5-5 with TRBJ1-1; tentatively, D is TRBD1 (6 bases). The V and J ends lost 3 bases and 5 bases respectively, with 14 bases between them. CDR3 size: 14 residues. CDR1 and CDR2 (germline): SGHKS, YYEKEE (reference sequence). The CDR3 spells CASSWAGARTEAFF. The CDR3 DNA is TGTGCCAGCAGCTGGGCAGGGGCGAGGACTGAAGCTTTCTTT.

This sequence joins TRBV9 and TRBJ2-3; 7 nucleotides match TRBD2. Germline V lookup: CDR1 SGDLS, CDR2 YYNGEE. This CDR3 has 14 residues. Trimming at V came to 3 bases and at J to 4 bases, leaving 5 bases not matched to a gene. In nucleotides, the CDR3 is TGTGCCAGCAGCGAGGACACTAGCGCAGATACGCAGTATTTT. This encodes CASSEDTSADTQYF.

This clonotype was detected only a few times. V is TRBV28 and J is TRBJ2-1, with TRBD2 matching 12 bases. The CDR3 is 15 amino acids. V gave up 3 bases and J gave up 7 bases; unmatched junction bases: 4. Germline lookup yields CDR1 MDHEN and CDR2 SYDVKM. CDR3: CASSFLAGGRNEQFF. As DNA, the CDR3 is TGTGCCAGCAGTTTCCTAGCGGGGGGGCGGAATGAGCAGTTCTTC.

This clonotype was seen only a few times. CDR3 in DNA: TGCAGCGTTAGGACAGACAATGAGCAGTTCTTC. It yields the protein CSVRTDNEQFF. This sequence joins TRBV29-1 and TRBJ2-1; D may be TRBD1 (6 bases). This CDR3 has 11 residues. The V end was cut by 5 bases, the J end by 5 bases, with 7 bases between. The V gene's germline CDR1 is SQVTM and CDR2 ANQGSEA.

This chain connects TRBV2 to TRBJ2-1; 8 bases are a match to TRBD1. The junction had 8 bases not matched to a gene; V was cut back by 3 bases and J by 7 bases. The CDR3 runs to 15 residues. CDR1 is SNHLY and CDR2 is FYNNEI in the germline V gene. The DNA for the CDR3 is TGTGCCAGCAGTGATAGGCAGACAGGGGCGAATGAGCAGTTCTTC. It specifies CASSDRQTGANEQFF. The full variable domain, rest sourced from reference TRBV2 and TRBJ2-1, is EPEVTQTPSHQVTQMGQEVILRCVPISNHLYFYWYRQILGQKVEFLVSFYNNEISEKSEIFDDQFSVERPDGSNFTLKIRSTKLEDSAMYFCASSDRQTGANEQFFGPGTRLTVL.

This clonotype has more than one count but fewer than ten. At one boundary the junction diverges from the germline segment, which might be a read error. The rearrangement uses TRBV7-2 and TRBJ2-3; TRBD2 matches at 9 bases. Germline loops: CDR1 SGHTA, CDR2 FQGNSA. The CDR3 is 15 amino acids. The CDR3 loop is CASSSNSGGADTQYF. CDR3 nucleotide sequence: TGCGCCAGCAGTTCTAATAGCGGGGGCGCAGATACGCAGTATTTT.

The chain combines TRBV6-2 or TRBV6-3 with TRBJ2-5; perhaps TRBD1 as D (5 bases). The CDR3 runs 14 residues. Germline lookup yields CDR1 MNHEY and CDR2 SVGEGT. The V gene lost 2 bases and the J gene lost 4 bases, with 11 bases spanning the gap. CDR3 nucleotides: TGTGCCAGCAGTTACCTAGTTAGGGGAGAGACCCAGTACTTC. Protein product: CASSYLVRGETQYF.